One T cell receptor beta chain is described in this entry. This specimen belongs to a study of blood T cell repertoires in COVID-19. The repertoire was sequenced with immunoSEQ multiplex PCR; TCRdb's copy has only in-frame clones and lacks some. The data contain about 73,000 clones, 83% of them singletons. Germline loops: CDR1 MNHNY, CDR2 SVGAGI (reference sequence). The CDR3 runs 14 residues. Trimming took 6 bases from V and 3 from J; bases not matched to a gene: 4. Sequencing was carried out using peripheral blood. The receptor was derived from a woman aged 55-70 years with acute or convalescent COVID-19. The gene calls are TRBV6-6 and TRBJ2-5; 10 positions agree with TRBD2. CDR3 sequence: CASRKSGGEETQYF. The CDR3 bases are TGTGCCAGCAGGAAGAGCGGGGGGGAAGAGACCCAGTACTTC.